These T cell receptor beta chains were read from a single sample in a study of Tregs in tolerant kidney transplant recipients. Clones were read by immunoSEQ multiplex PCR, and TCRdb kept only the in-frame ones, dropping some. This sample has about 100,000 clones; approximately 93% occur once, and the top ten carry 0.46%. The sample in question was CD4+ T cells from blood, obtained before the transplant. The receptors derive from a human donor who received a combined kidney and bone marrow transplant. CDR3s include the opening cysteine and the closing phenylalanine or tryptophan. The D gene is left open where the match is weak. Clone size is not always given. Where it is, it says once, few, many or a class for expanded clones.

j_call d_call clone_size v_call cdr3_nt cdr3_aa
TRBJ2-1 TRBD2 . TRBV7-6 TGTGCCAGCAGCCCCCCCGGGGGGGGCCTCTACAATGAGCAGTTCTTC CASSPPGGGLYNEQFF
TRBJ1-2 . . TRBV28 TGTGCCAGCAGTCCCGGGACTTACTCCTATGGCTACACCTTC CASSPGTYSYGYTF
TRBJ2-2 . . TRBV18 TGTGCCAGCTCACCCCCGACACCGAACACCGGGGAGCTGTTTTTT CASSPPTPNTGELFF
TRBJ2-1 TRBD1 . TRBV7-6 TGTGCCAGCAGCTCAGGGCCAACAGGGGTACACGTTGAGCAGTTCTTC CASSSGPTGVHVEQFF
TRBJ1-4 TRBD1 . TRBV7-2 TGTGCCAGCAGCTTAGGACAGGGAATCCCACTGTTTTTT CASSLGQGIPLFF
TRBJ2-3 TRBD2 . TRBV7-6 TGTGCCAGCAGCTTTTCTCTAGCGGGGGGGCCCGATACGCAGTATTTT CASSFSLAGGPDTQYF
TRBJ1-2 . . TRBV5-1 TGCGCCAGCGGACCTACTGCAAGAGGGTATGGCTACACCTTC CASGPTARGYGYTF
TRBJ1-1 TRBD1 . TRBV5-8 TGTGCCAGCAGCACTCCGGGACAGCACATGAACACTGAAGCTTTCTTT CASSTPGQHMNTEAFF
TRBJ2-5 TRBD1 . TRBV19 TGTGCCAGTAGTTGGGACAGGGAAGAGACCCAGTACTTC CASSWDREETQYF
TRBJ1-1 TRBD1 . TRBV9 TGTGCCAGCAGCGCCGGACAGGGTAGATCGAACACTGAAGCTTTCTTT CASSAGQGRSNTEAFF
TRBJ2-6 TRBD1 . TRBV5-8 TGTGCCAGCACCCAGGACAGGGGGGGCCCTGGGGCCAACGTCCTGACTTTC CASTQDRGGPGANVLTF
TRBJ2-7 TRBD2 . TRBV4-2 TGTGCCAGCAGCCAGGGGACTAGCGGGGCCTACGAGCAGTACTTC CASSQGTSGAYEQYF
TRBJ2-2 . . TRBV7-2 TGTGCCAGCAGCTTAACGCCACTTCGGGAGGAGCTGTTTTTT CASSLTPLREELFF
TRBJ1-5 . . TRBV4-3 TGCGCCAGCAGCCAACTCCCCGGTCAGCCCCAGCATTTT CASSQLPGQPQHF
TRBJ2-5 . . TRBV30 TGTGCCTGGAGATCCGGTCCCCAAGAGACCCAGTACTTC CAWRSGPQETQYF
TRBJ2-7 TRBD1 . TRBV18 TGTGCCAGCTCACCCCAACCCGCCACCGGGACAGGGTTCTACGAGCAGTACTTC CASSPQPATGTGFYEQYF
TRBJ2-7 TRBD1 . TRBV6-5 TGTGCCAGCAGTTCCACAGGGGGCATCTCCTACGAGCAGTACTTC CASSSTGGISYEQYF
TRBJ1-4 . . TRBV7-2 TGTGCCAGCAGCTTAGCTTCATCTGAAAAACTGTTTTTT CASSLASSEKLFF
TRBJ1-3 . once TRBV29-1 TGCAGCGCCCAAAGGAGGCGGGGATCGCAAGGAAACACCATATATTTT CSAQRRRGSQGNTIYF
TRBJ1-6 . . TRBV4-2 TGTGCCAGCAGCCAAGGAAGCGGGGGTTTGTTGGATTCACCCCTCCACTTT CASSQGSGGLLDSPLHF
TRBJ1-2 TRBD1 . TRBV9 TGTGCCAGCAGCGGCACCTCTACAGGGGGTGCTGGCTACACCTTC CASSGTSTGGAGYTF
TRBJ2-5 TRBD2 . TRBV6-5 TGTGCCAGCAGTTTGACTAGCGGGAGGCCAGGAGAGACCCAGTACTTC CASSLTSGRPGETQYF
TRBJ2-1 . . TRBV19 TGTGCCAGTAGTGGCCCGGACAGACGCTCCTACAATGAGCAGTTCTTC CASSGPDRRSYNEQFF
TRBJ2-1 TRBD2 . TRBV18 TGTGCCAGCTCCCCGGGACTAGCGAAAGGGAACAATGAGCAGTTCTTC CASSPGLAKGNNEQFF
TRBJ2-4 . . TRBV7-3 TGTGCCAGCAGCCAAGACAGCAAAAACATTCAGTACTTC CASSQDSKNIQYF
TRBJ1-2 TRBD1 . TRBV5-1 TGCGCCAGCAGCTCCGAAGGGGGCGAGGGCTACACCTTC CASSSEGGEGYTF
TRBJ2-3 TRBD2 once TRBV7-3 TGTGCCAGCAGCAGTCCAGCGGGGGGGAGTACAGATACGCAGTATTTT CASSSPAGGSTDTQYF
TRBJ1-6 TRBD1 . TRBV28 TGTGCCAGCAGCTTAGGGTGGGACAGGGTCATAACCCCCCTCCACTTT CASSLGWDRVITPLHF
TRBJ2-5 . . TRBV18 TGTGCCAGCTCACCACGGAATCCGGGGGTCGGACAAGAGACCCAGTACTTC CASSPRNPGVGQETQYF
TRBJ1-1 . . TRBV7-3 TGTGCCAGCAGCTTAGGCAGGAACACTGAAGCTTTCTTT CASSLGRNTEAFF
TRBJ2-4 . . TRBV28 TGTGCCAGCACACTCCGGGGAAGAGCGGCCAAAAACATTCAGTACTTC CASTLRGRAAKNIQYF
TRBJ1-2 TRBD1 . TRBV25-1 TGTGCCAGCAGTGATACAGGGGGCTACTATGGCTACACCTTC CASSDTGGYYGYTF
TRBJ2-1 TRBD2 once TRBV11-3 TGTGCCAGCAGCCCGTACAGGACGTCTAGCGGATACAATGAGCAGTTCTTC CASSPYRTSSGYNEQFF
TRBJ2-1 TRBD2 . TRBV7-2 TGTGCCAGCAGCCCGAAGGGACTAGCGGGGGGCATCAATGAGCAGTTCTTC CASSPKGLAGGINEQFF
TRBJ1-5 . . TRBV4-2 TGTGCCAGCAGCCAAGAGGGCAACCAAAATCAGCCCCAGCATTTT CASSQEGNQNQPQHF
TRBJ2-1 . . TRBV2 TGTGCCAGCAGTGAAACTGTCAATGAGCAGTTCTTC CASSETVNEQFF
TRBJ2-2 TRBD1 . TRBV11-2 TGTGCCAGCAGCCTCCCGACAGGGGCTACCGGGGAGCTGTTTTTT CASSLPTGATGELFF
TRBJ1-1 . . TRBV11-2 TGTGCCAGCAGCTTAAACAGAGACACTGAAGCTTTCTTT CASSLNRDTEAFF
TRBJ1-2 . . TRBV7-2 TGTGCCAGCAGTCGACAGGTGGCCGATAGGCAGGGGGGCTACACCTTC CASSRQVADRQGGYTF
TRBJ2-5 TRBD2 . TRBV10-3 TGTGCCATCAGCAACAGCGGGGAGCAGTACTTC CAISNSGEQYF
TRBJ2-7 . . TRBV5-8 TGTGCCAGCAGCTCAGGGACTCTTTACGAGCAGTACTTC CASSSGTLYEQYF